The 23 T cell receptor beta chains given below trace back to one sample, sequenced in a study of cytomegalovirus exposure and HLA in healthy donors. The PCR was carried out with 60 Vbeta primers and 13 Jbeta primers. Repertoires were generated with immunoSEQ multiplex PCR, while TCRdb's copy carries only in-frame clones and drops some. The data show roughly 76,000 clones, 79% seen once. The sample taken for sequencing was PBMCs. Receptors were obtained from a man aged 25-40 years in good health and CMV-seronegative.

The chain links TRBV19 to TRBJ2-7; D not certain. Trimming took 3 bases from V and 2 from J, leaving 14 bases between them. CDR1 and CDR2 from the germline V gene are LNHDA and SQIVND (reference sequence). The CDR3 totals 15 residues. The CDR3 DNA follows: TGTGCCAGTAGTATTACCTCCCGCGGCACCTACGAGCAGTACTTC. Translating it yields CASSITSRGTYEQYF.

The V call is TRBV6-6, the J call TRBJ2-1; D may be TRBD1 (5 bases). This CDR3 is 13 amino acids long. Trimming left V 4 bases short and J 8 bases short, with 12 bases between. Germline V CDR1 and CDR2: MNHNY, SVGAGI (reference sequence). In DNA form, the CDR3 reads TGTGCCAGCAGTTTTTCACCGACAGATGAGCAGTTCTTC. Its protein product is CASSFSPTDEQFF.

The chain carries TRBV2 and TRBJ1-4; D uncertain. This CDR3 is built from 13 residues. Germline assignment: CDR1 SNHLY and CDR2 FYNNEI. Trimming removed 5 bases from V and 8 bases from J, with 12 bases in between. The DNA for the CDR3 is TGTGCCAGCAGTTCCCGGGTTGTGGAAAAACTGTTTTTT. Its translation is CASSSRVVEKLFF.

The chain recombines TRBV7-2 with TRBJ2-7, with D possibly matching TRBD2 (6 bases). This CDR3 spans 16 amino acids. Germline CDR1 is SGHTA and CDR2 is FQGNSA. With 5 bases removed from V and 9 bases from J, the gap between germline ends came to 26 bases. In DNA, the CDR3 is TGTGCCAGCAGCCCGGGGCTCGGAGGGGTCAAATCGGTGCAGTACTTC. It encodes CASSPGLGGVKSVQYF.

This clone has only one observation. The chain is built from TRBV11-3 and TRBJ2-7, with D possibly being TRBD1 (6 bases). Trimming pared 2 bases from V and 0 bases from J, leaving 11 bases between. The CDR3 is 15 amino acids. Germline V gene lookup returns CDR1 SGHNT and CDR2 YENEEA. The CDR3 spells CASSLSGTSSYEQYF. Here the CDR3 DNA reads TGTGCCAGCAGCTTATCCGGGACAAGCTCCTACGAGCAGTACTTC.

The J gene is TRBJ1-1, the V gene TRBV28; TRBD1 aligns across 7 bases. After removal of 5 bases from V and 2 bases from J, the junction contained 8 bases not matched to a gene. Germline-derived CDR1 and CDR2 are MDHEN and SYDVKM. The CDR3 extends over 15 amino acids. CDR3 in DNA: TGTGCCAGCAGTCCACCGGGACAGCTCAACACTGAAGCTTTCTTT. Residues: CASSPPGQLNTEAFF.

This clone was found once. V gene TRBV9 combines with J gene TRBJ2-1; 10 nucleotides agree with TRBD2. CDR3 length: 15 amino acids. The V gene's germline CDR1 is SGDLS and CDR2 YYNGEE. V lost 3 bases, J lost 4 bases, and 4 bases stayed unmatched. CDR3 sequence: CASSATSGVYNEQFF. In DNA form, the CDR3 reads TGTGCCAGCAGCGCAACTAGCGGGGTTTACAATGAGCAGTTCTTC. Based on the CDR3 plus reference TRBV9 and TRBJ2-1, the full variable domain is DSGVTQTPKHLITATGQRVTLRCSPRSGDLSVYWYQQSLDQGLQFLIQYYNGEERAKGNILERFSAQQFPDLHSELNLSSLELGDSALYFCASSATSGVYNEQFFGPGTRLTVL.

Only one count was recorded for this clone. The chain employs TRBV6-6 and TRBJ2-5, with D maybe TRBD1 (7 bases). The CDR3 length is 16 residues. Germline V gives CDR1 MNHNY, CDR2 SVGAGI (reference sequence). The V end was cut by 7 bases, the J end by 5 bases, with 23 bases between. The CDR3 region is CASTKRRGPPLETQYF. The CDR3, as DNA: TGTGCCAGCACCAAACGGAGGGGGCCTCCCCTTGAGACCCAGTACTTC.

The CDR3: CASSPKGGNTEAFF. Here the CDR3 DNA reads TGTGCCAGCAGTCCCAAAGGGGGGAACACTGAAGCTTTCTTT. The chain couples TRBV27 to TRBJ1-1; D is perhaps TRBD1 (6 bases). V was pared by 5 bases and J by 1 base, with 11 bases between. This CDR3 spans 14 amino acids. CDR1 is MNHEY and CDR2 is SMNVEV in the germline V gene (reference sequence).

This chain connects TRBV9 to TRBJ1-2; 7 bases line up with TRBD1. From germline, CDR1 is SGDLS and CDR2 YYNGEE. This CDR3 region has 15 residues. Trimming at V came to 3 bases and at J to 6 bases, leaving 11 bases not matched to a gene. The CDR3 protein is CASSDQTGMYDGYTF. The CDR3 DNA is TGTGCCAGCAGCGATCAGACAGGGATGTACGATGGCTACACCTTC. Supplemented by reference TRBV9 and TRBJ1-2, the full variable domain reads DSGVTQTPKHLITATGQRVTLRCSPRSGDLSVYWYQQSLDQGLQFLIQYYNGEERAKGNILERFSAQQFPDLHSELNLSSLELGDSALYFCASSDQTGMYDGYTFGSGTRLTVV.

The V gene is TRBV6-5, the J gene TRBJ1-1, with 8 bases identical to TRBD1. This CDR3 contains 16 residues. V was pared by 0 bases and J by 2 bases, with 5 bases of the junction left unmatched. Germline values: CDR1 MNHEY, CDR2 SVGAGI. Here the CDR3 reads CASSYSFTGGNTEAFF. The CDR3 region has the DNA TGTGCCAGCAGTTACTCGTTTACAGGGGGTAACACTGAAGCTTTCTTT.

The chain joins TRBV9 to TRBJ2-7, with TRBD2 identical over 8 bases. The CDR3 loop spans 14 amino acids. The ends lost 0 bases at V and 12 bases at J; junction bases unmatched: 11. Germline lookup yields CDR1 SGDLS and CDR2 YYNGEE. The DNA for the CDR3 is TGTGCCAGCAGCGTAGCTGCGGGGGGAAGCCCTATGTACTTC. Its protein is CASSVAAGGSPMYF.

The rearrangement joins TRBV29-1 to TRBJ2-3; TRBD2 aligns across 9 bases. The CDR3 length is 13 residues. CDR1 is SQVTM, CDR2 ANQGSEA, per germline. The V and J ends lost 7 bases and 2 bases, in that order; junction bases with no gene match: 4. The CDR3 DNA follows: TGCAGCGCAATAGCGGGGGCCACAGATACGCAGTATTTT. Residues: CSAIAGATDTQYF.

The chain carries TRBV18 and TRBJ1-3, with TRBD1 matching over 8 bases. This CDR3 has 17 amino acids. The V gene's germline CDR1 is KGHSH and CDR2 LQKENI. V was pared by 6 bases and J by 0 bases, with 10 bases of the junction left unmatched. The CDR3 region has the DNA TGTGCCAGCTCGCGCTTACAGGGGGAGAACTCTGGAAACACCATATATTTT. This translates into CASSRLQGENSGNTIYF.

The chain is built from TRBV6-6 and TRBJ2-3; D possibly corresponds to TRBD2 (5 bases). The CDR3 spans 12 residues. Germline V gene data show CDR1 as MNHNY and CDR2 as SVGAGI (reference sequence). Trimming left V 10 bases short and J 5 bases short, with 13 bases between. The CDR3 loop reads CAIGRGLDTQYF. For the CDR3, the DNA is TGTGCCATCGGGCGAGGGCTAGATACGCAGTATTTT.

V usage is TRBV7-9 and J usage is TRBJ1-2; TRBD1 might be the D (6 bases). Trimming took off 8 bases at V and 4 bases at J, with 11 bases between the two ends. Germline V gene sequence: CDR1 SEHNR, CDR2 FQNEAQ (reference sequence). CDR3 length equals 12 residues. CDR3 coding DNA: TGTGCCAGCGTCGACAGGCTCTATGGCTACACCTTC. Its translation: CASVDRLYGYTF. The whole variable domain, remainder taken from reference TRBV7-9 and TRBJ1-2, is DTGVSQNPRHKITKRGQNVTFRCDPISEHNRLYWYRQTLGQGPEFLTYFQNEAQLEKSRLLSDRFSAERPKGSFSTLEIQRTEQGDSAMYLCASVDRLYGYTFGSGTRLTVV.

The gene calls are TRBV27 and TRBJ2-5; possible D gene TRBD2, 5 bases. Germline assignment: CDR1 MNHEY and CDR2 SMNVEV (reference sequence). V dropped 6 bases and J dropped 5 bases, with 19 bases sitting between them. CDR3 length: 15 amino acids. The CDR3 DNA sequence: TGTGCCAGCAGCCCCCTTAGCGCCGGCGAGGAGACCCAGTACTTC. This encodes CASSPLSAGEETQYF.

This chain connects TRBV19 to TRBJ1-5; perhaps TRBD1 as D (6 bases). The CDR3 runs 15 residues. The germline V and J ends were trimmed by 4 bases and 4 bases, with 14 bases remaining between them. Per the germline V gene, CDR1 is LNHDA and CDR2 is SQIVND (reference sequence). The CDR3 DNA reads as TGTGCCAGTAGTAGAGACAGGAGGATAAATCAGCCCCAGCATTTT. Protein product: CASSRDRRINQPQHF.

The gene calls are TRBV25-1 and TRBJ1-3, with D unresolved. The CDR3 covers 12 residues. Trimming removed 5 bases from V and 0 bases from J, with 2 bases in between. Germline V gene data show CDR1 as MGHDK and CDR2 as SYGVNS. The CDR3 loop is CASSRSGNTIYF. The CDR3 DNA reads as TGTGCCAGCAGTCGCTCTGGAAACACCATATATTTT.

This chain links TRBV7-3 with TRBJ2-5; TRBD2 agrees at 7 bases. CDR1 SGHTA and CDR2 FQGTGA come from the germline V gene. The CDR3 consists of 15 residues. With V trimmed by 4 bases and J by 1 base, 6 bases remained unmatched. CDR3 in amino acids: CASSWSGGLQETQYF. The CDR3 nucleotides are TGTGCCAGCAGCTGGTCGGGGGGACTCCAAGAGACCCAGTACTTC.

This clone was detected a few times. The V call is TRBV5-6, the J call TRBJ1-3, with D possibly TRBD1 on 6 matching bases. The germline gives CDR1 SGHDT, CDR2 YYEEEE. The CDR3 is 15 amino acids. V was trimmed by 4 bases and J by 0 bases, leaving 11 bases between them. The CDR3 loop reads CASSTRGLSGNTIYF. The DNA for the CDR3 is TGTGCCAGCAGCACCAGGGGCCTCTCTGGAAACACCATATATTTT.

This clone is deemed medium-sized. The chain employs TRBV5-1 and TRBJ2-7, with a weak D call TRBD2 (8 bases). V lost 4 bases and J 3 bases, leaving 26 bases between the germline ends. The CDR3 loop spans 18 amino acids. Germline V gives CDR1 SGHRS, CDR2 YFSETQ. CDR3 sequence: CASSPRDRKIAGRYEQYF. DNA for the CDR3: TGCGCCAGCAGCCCCCGGGACAGAAAAATAGCGGGACGCTACGAGCAGTACTTC.

The chain links TRBV7-9 to TRBJ2-2; TRBD2 agrees at 7 bases. From germline, CDR1 is SEHNR and CDR2 FQNEAQ (reference sequence). V was clipped by 3 bases and J by 1 base; unmatched bases: 2. This CDR3 region has 15 residues. The CDR3 nucleotides read TGTGCCAGCAGCTTCCTAGCGGTGAACACCGGGGAGCTGTTTTTT. Amino acid sequence: CASSFLAVNTGELFF.